The T cell receptor beta chain under discussion was sequenced for a study of cytomegalovirus exposure and HLA in healthy donors. Germline CDR1 reads ENHRY; CDR2 reads SYGVKD. V was cut by 5 bases and J by 4 bases, with 12 bases left in between. This CDR3 has 13 residues. 60 Vbeta and 13 Jbeta primers were used in PCR. Only in-frame clones appear in the TCRdb table, and some are missing; sequencing was by immunoSEQ multiplex PCR. Found here are fewer than 250,000 clones, 65% to 85% of them singletons; the top ten hold 2.9%. The chain recombines TRBV10-3 with TRBJ2-7; D may be TRBD2 (5 bases). The sequencing sample was made of PBMCs. The source is a man aged 25 to 40 in good health and CMV-seronegative. This CDR3 reads CAISRPGIYEQYF. The CDR3 region has the DNA TGTGCCATCAGTCGCCCCGGGATTTACGAGCAGTACTTC.